This section outlines one TCR beta chain sequence together with its context. Its antigen is still unknown. The CDR3 covers 12 residues. V was trimmed by 5 bases and J by 7 bases, leaving 11 bases between them. This specimen comes from a study of T cell repertoires in cytomegalovirus infection. Whole-study context: CMV infection together with matching HLA type was indicated by public TCR beta signatures.

MiXCR, applied by TCRdb to the reads, yields one record per CDR3 protein. The sample lists approximately 750,000 distinct CDR3 sequences, 35% occurring once. Overall study results and limits: Dominating the ex vivo response were TCR beta clonotypes that were CMV-specific and HLA-C-restricted.

The V gene is TRBV12-3 or TRBV12-4, the J gene TRBJ1-1; D is perhaps TRBD1 (5 bases). Sample: PBMCs. The clonotype originates from a human donor in good health (CMV status not recorded). Some clones in this sample may be carry-over from other donors' samples. CDR3 in DNA: TGTGCCAGCAGTGGACACTTAGGTGAAGCTTTCTTT. Encoded protein: CASSGHLGEAFF.